This record covers a single TCR beta chain. Its antigen is unknown. Method: immunoSEQ multiplex PCR; TCRdb's copy keeps in-frame clones and lacks some. The sample lists around 100,000 clones; 90% were seen once. Baseline, cycle 4 day 1, and cycle 7 day 1 were the blood sampling points. This sample was included in a study of OX40 agonist ivuxolimab in advanced cancers. Study-level findings and limits: On average, a greater number of expanded clones characterised CD8+ T cells relative to CD4+. At 0.1 to 3.0 mg/kg and by week 6, clonal expansion occurred in CD4+ and CD8+ blood T cells.

The sequence derives from an adult with an advanced solid tumor such as melanoma, head and neck, liver or kidney cancer. The material was CD4+ or CD8+ T cells sorted from blood, obtained in a trial of the OX40 agonist ivuxolimab.

CDR3 loop: CASSQGLAGDLDTQYF. The CDR3 bases are TGTGCCAGCAGTCAAGGACTAGCGGGAGATCTAGATACGCAGTATTTT. The chain carries TRBV28 and TRBJ2-3; 13 bases match TRBD2. V lost 5 bases and J lost 5; bases outside the gene matches: 7. From germline, CDR1 is MDHEN and CDR2 SYDVKM. This CDR3 is 16 amino acids long.